The source of this T cell receptor (beta chain) is a study of shared clonotypes between healthy human individuals. Whole-study context: Contributing individuals were a couple of females and a few males aged 18 to 49.

Everyone who donated was a Caucasian adult who lived in Nashville, Tennessee. When samples were unsorted, around 90 million PBMCs were used for genomic DNA. The junction had 6 bases not matched to a gene; V was cut back by 5 bases and J by 1 base. Germline CDR1 is MNHEY and CDR2 is SVGAGI. This CDR3 is built from 15 residues. Bulk PBMC genomic DNA spanned ten immunoSEQ deep plates. The protocol was immunoSEQ multiplex PCR, while the TCRdb copy is restricted to in-frame clones and leaves out a portion. This sample has roughly 490,000 clones, with about three quarters found just once. This sequence was found in a woman in her thirties or forties in good health. Some clones in this sample may be carry-over from other donors' samples. The chain has TRBV6-5 and TRBJ1-1; 8 nucleotides agree with TRBD1. The material sequenced was PBMCs. The CDR3 spells CASSNPGTGNTEAFF. The CDR3 region has the DNA TGTGCCAGCAGTAATCCCGGGACAGGGAACACTGAAGCTTTCTTT.